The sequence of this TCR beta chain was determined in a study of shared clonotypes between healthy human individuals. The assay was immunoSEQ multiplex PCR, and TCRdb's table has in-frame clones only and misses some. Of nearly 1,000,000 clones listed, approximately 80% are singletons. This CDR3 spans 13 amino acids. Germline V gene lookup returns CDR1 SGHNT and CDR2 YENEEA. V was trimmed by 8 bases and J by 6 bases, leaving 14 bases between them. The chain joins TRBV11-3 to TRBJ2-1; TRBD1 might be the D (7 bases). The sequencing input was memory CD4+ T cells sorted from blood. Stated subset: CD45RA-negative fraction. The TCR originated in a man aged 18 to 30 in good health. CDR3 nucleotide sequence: TGTGCCAGCGGAGGGGGCGCATCCAATGAGCAGTTCTTC. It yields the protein CASGGGASNEQFF.